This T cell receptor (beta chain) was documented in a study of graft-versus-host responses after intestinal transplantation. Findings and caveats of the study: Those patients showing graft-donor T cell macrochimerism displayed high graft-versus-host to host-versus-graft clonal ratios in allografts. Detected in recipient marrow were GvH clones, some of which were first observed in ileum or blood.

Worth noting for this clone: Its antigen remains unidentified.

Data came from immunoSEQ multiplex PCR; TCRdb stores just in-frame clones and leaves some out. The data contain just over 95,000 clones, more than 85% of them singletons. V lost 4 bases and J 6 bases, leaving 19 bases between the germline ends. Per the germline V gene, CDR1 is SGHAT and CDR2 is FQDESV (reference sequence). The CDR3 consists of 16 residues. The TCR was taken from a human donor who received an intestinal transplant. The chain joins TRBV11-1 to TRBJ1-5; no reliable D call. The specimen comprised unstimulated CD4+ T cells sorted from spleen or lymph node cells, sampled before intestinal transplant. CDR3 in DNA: TGTGCCAGCAGCTCCCGGGCCCCGAGGAGGACTCAGCCCCAGCATTTT. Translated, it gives CASSSRAPRRTQPQHF.